One T cell receptor beta chain is described in this entry. This CDR3 is built from 16 residues. V lost 0 bases and J lost 0, with 9 bases in between. CDR1 is MGHRA, CDR2 YSYEKL, per germline. The data stem from a study of T cells in tuberculosis. Time point meaning: new active TB diagnosis, blood taken before or within 7 days of starting treatment. Here immunoSEQ multiplex PCR was the method, and the copy in TCRdb shows in-frame clones only, minus some. The data hold 30,000 to 40,000 clones, with roughly 95% observed a single time. The TCR sequence derives from an adult with tuberculosis. The rearrangement joins TRBV4-1 to TRBJ2-1; D not resolved. This sample comprised PBMCs, obtained at tuberculosis diagnosis. In DNA, the CDR3 is TGCGCCAGCAGCCAAGAGGGCCGACCCTCCTACAATGAGCAGTTCTTC. Protein sequence: CASSQEGRPSYNEQFF.